These T cell receptor beta chains were read from a single sample in a study of shared clonotypes between healthy human individuals. The data were produced by immunoSEQ multiplex PCR, yet TCRdb's version contains in-frame clones alone and is incomplete. Of about 1.1 million clones in the sample, about four fifths were seen once. The source material was memory CD4+ T cells from PBMCs. The receptors here all came from a man aged 18 to 29 in good health. Some clones in this sample may be carry-over from other donors' samples. Each CDR3 is given with its conserved first and last residue. A D gene is named only where the DNA matches it firmly. Size is stated for part of the rows, as once, few or many counts, or as a class when the clone is expanded.

. | TRBJ2-3 | . | TRBV6-6 | TGTGCCAGCAGCTCCACAGGGAACACAGATACGCAGTATTTT | CASSSTGNTDTQYF
. | TRBJ2-7 | . | TRBV15 | TGTGCCACCAGCGTAGACAGGTCCTACGAGCAGTACTTC | CATSVDRSYEQYF
. | TRBJ1-4 | . | TRBV7-9 | TGTGCCAGCAGCCTAAATAGCCAGGGGTGGACTAATGAAAAACTGTTTTTT | CASSLNSQGWTNEKLFF
. | TRBJ1-2 | . | TRBV27 | TGTGCCAGCAGTACATACTCAGGGGTTAACTATGGCTACACCTTC | CASSTYSGVNYGYTF
. | TRBJ1-3 | . | TRBV5-8 | TGTGCCAGCAGCTTGGCCCTCGTTCCTGGAAACACCATATATTTT | CASSLALVPGNTIYF
. | TRBJ2-4 | . | TRBV28 | TGTGCCATCCGAACCCCCGGGGCCAAAAACATTCAGTACTTC | CAIRTPGAKNIQYF
TRBD1 | TRBJ1-4 | few | TRBV5-1 | TGCGCCAGCAGCGACACAGGGGACGGTGAAAAACTGTTTTTT | CASSDTGDGEKLFF
. | TRBJ2-7 | few | TRBV30 | TGTGCCTGGAGTAACCGGGACTACGAGCAGTACTTC | CAWSNRDYEQYF
. | TRBJ1-1 | . | TRBV5-1 | TGCGCCAGCACGGGACCGCGCAACACTGAAGCTTTCTTT | CASTGPRNTEAFF
. | TRBJ2-7 | once | TRBV5-1 | TGCGCCAGCAGCTTGGGTCAGGGGTCCTTGTACGAGCAGTACTTC | CASSLGQGSLYEQYF
. | TRBJ2-1 | . | TRBV27 | TGTGCCAGCAGAAAACCGGGACAAGCCTACAATGAGCAGTTCTTC | CASRKPGQAYNEQFF
. | TRBJ2-7 | few | TRBV2 | TGTGCCAGCAGCCCTCAGCGGATAGCCTACGAGCAGTACTTC | CASSPQRIAYEQYF
. | TRBJ2-5 | . | TRBV29-1 | TGCAGCGGCAAAACCCCCCTAGCGAAAGAGACCCAGTACTTC | CSGKTPLAKETQYF